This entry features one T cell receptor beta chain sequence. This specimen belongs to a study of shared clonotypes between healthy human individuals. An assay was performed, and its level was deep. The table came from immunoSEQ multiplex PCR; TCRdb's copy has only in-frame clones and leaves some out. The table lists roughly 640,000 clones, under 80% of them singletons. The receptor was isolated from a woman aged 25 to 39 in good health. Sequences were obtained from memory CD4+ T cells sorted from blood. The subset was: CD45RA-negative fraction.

In nucleotides, the CDR3 is TGTGCCAGCAGTTACGCGTCCACGTACACCTACGAGCAGTACTTC. It yields the protein CASSYASTYTYEQYF. This rearrangement joins TRBV6-6 to TRBJ2-7, with unresolved D. V lost 2 bases to trimming and J lost 2 bases, with 13 bases between them. This CDR3 contains 15 residues. The germline V gene encodes CDR1 MNHNY and CDR2 SVGAGI (reference sequence).